This T cell receptor beta chain was sequenced for a study of blood T cell repertoires in COVID-19. Turning to the study itself: From the United States, Italy and Spain came samples of acute and convalescent COVID-19. Nucleic acid was either cDNA or gDNA, and it came from T cells, B-cell-depleted T cells, or PBMCs.

Authors' analysis steps: Estimation of nucleated cell counts relied on the amplification of reference gene primers. The data were produced by immunoSEQ multiplex PCR, yet TCRdb's version contains in-frame clones alone and is incomplete. The V and J calls and clone size are taken from that table; D and trimming were inferred from the DNA. The table shows about 100,000 clones, with just over 90% occurring only once. The TCR sequence derives from a man in his fifties with active COVID-19. Specimen: peripheral blood.

The DNA of the CDR3 is TGTGCCAGCAAGCAGAGCGGCCAGGCCTACGAGCAGTACTTC. As protein: CASKQSGQAYEQYF. This chain links TRBV6-5 with TRBJ2-7; tentatively, D is TRBD2 (5 bases). Germline values: CDR1 MNHEY, CDR2 SVGAGI. V was trimmed by 7 bases and J by 2 bases, leaving 15 bases between them. This CDR3 is 14 amino acids long.